This record looks at one TCR beta chain sequence and its context. Its antigen is as yet unknown. The sample is drawn from a study of cytomegalovirus exposure and HLA in healthy donors. Study outcomes and limitations: Association of some 18,000 TCR beta sequences with HLA alleles was found at 0.05 false discovery rate in a later analysis. Immune exposure information available was restricted to CMV serostatus. Among the sequence variants, a highly shared cluster was likely an artifact of sequencing.

PCR involved 60 Vbeta and 13 Jbeta primers. TCRdb's copy holds only in-frame clones and misses some; the assay was immunoSEQ multiplex PCR. This table has 150,000 or so clones, 84% appearing once. Trimming stripped 6 bases from V and 5 bases from J, with 8 bases between. This CDR3 has 11 residues. CDR1 is SGHAT, CDR2 FQNNGV, per germline. Sequencing used PBMCs. The rearrangement links TRBV11-2 to TRBJ2-7; D perhaps matches TRBD2 (5 bases). The sequence came from a man in his forties or fifties in good health and CMV-seropositive. The CDR3 bases are TGTGCCAGCAGGGGAGTTAACGAGCAGTACTTC. Its translation: CASRGVNEQYF.